This T cell receptor beta chain was sequenced in a study of T cell changes during pregnancy in multiple sclerosis (dated by TCRdb to about 2019). A note on the overall study: Changes in the T cell repertoire over the course of pregnancy were examined in this study in women with multiple sclerosis.

Regarding this clone: Its antigen remains unidentified. Nothing much larger sits one base from this clone, and base qualities are not available.

Library preparation used the immunoSEQ multiplex PCR assay. TCRdb took this table from immuneACCESS and kept in-frame rearrangements with V and J called. Such tables lack part of the clones; where checked against another copy, unresolved V genes explain under half of the gap, and the rest is unexplained. For this sample the table gives under 65,000 clones, of which roughly 91% were detected only once. The ten largest clones take up roughly 0.6% of the sample. The CDR3 covers 13 residues, taking in both the cysteine and the phenylalanine. Only the CDR3 DNA is retained, 39 bases long and in frame from the first base. Taken from the germline V gene, the CDR1 and CDR2 loops are SGHTA and FQGNSA. Germline trimming amounts to 6 bases on V and 1 base on J, with 2 as the count of junction bases outside the gene matches.

The sequence joins TRBV7-2 to TRBJ1-1, with 7 central nucleotides matching TRBD1. The source was CD4+ T cells from peripheral blood mononuclear cells, collected after pregnancy. This sequence was found in a female donor in good health, enrolled as a control in a pregnancy study. The CDR3 reads CASRGTENTEAFF. The nucleotide sequence reads as follows: TGTGCCAGCAGGGGGACAGAGAACACTGAAGCTTTCTTT.